These T cell receptor beta chains were read from a single sample in a study of Graves' ophthalmopathy and Graves' hyperthyroidism. MiXCR, applied by TCRdb to the multiplex PCR reads, yields one record per CDR3 protein. The table lists almost 750,000 distinct CDR3 sequences, 40% of them singletons. The sequenced sample consisted of peripheral blood. These receptors were collected from an adult man with Graves' ophthalmopathy. Each CDR3 is given with its conserved first and last residue. Size tells how often a clone was seen (once, few, many) or the class of an expanded clone, and some rows leave it out.

J	size	V	CDR3
TRBJ1-1	.	TRBV20-1	CSASRTVGLTEAFF
TRBJ2-7	.	TRBV29-1	CSVVTGGQSYEQYF
TRBJ2-7	many	TRBV20-1	CSALGNSNEQYF
TRBJ1-1	few	TRBV25-1	CASSEEGAFTEAFF
TRBJ2-5	once	TRBV7-9	CASSVGDSQETQNF
TRBJ2-7	many	TRBV5-5	CASSGGSYEQYF
TRBJ2-2	few	TRBV20-1	CSARDIRDTGELFF
TRBJ1-2	many	TRBV7-9	CASSLGSGDGYGYTF
TRBJ2-1	.	TRBV7-9	CASSSSINEQFF
TRBJ1-4	many	TRBV10-2	CASSWLGNEKLFF
TRBJ2-5	.	TRBV29-1	CSGAGGQFQETQYF
TRBJ2-7	few	TRBV10-3	CAISESLGIGSNEQYF
TRBJ2-5	few	TRBV14	CASSTGGQETQYF
TRBJ1-3	.	TRBV20-1	CSALLPISGNTIYF
TRBJ1-2	many	TRBV20-1	CSTPTGNYGYTF
TRBJ2-5	few	TRBV12-3/TRBV12-4	CASSLQALSKETQYF
TRBJ2-5	few	TRBV5-8	CASSLWVGNSQETQYF
TRBJ1-6	few	TRBV19	CASSLADRSSYNSPLHF
TRBJ1-3	.	TRBV29-1	CSVDSRGAGNTIYF